Listed below are T cell receptor beta chains from one sample, sequenced in a study of CD8 T cells in ankylosing spondylitis. TCRdb called the 5' RACE reads again in MiXCR, with one record for every CDR3 protein. The table shows 200,000 to 250,000 distinct CDR3 sequences, with over 9.5% occurring only once. The sample comprised blood, either unsorted or a sorted T cell fraction (not recorded which). Source of these receptors: a male donor with ankylosing spondylitis or in good health (not recorded which). CDR3s include the opening cysteine and the closing phenylalanine or tryptophan. Clone sizes are given selectively: once, few, many, or a class where the clone is expanded.

size | V | CDR3
many | TRBV11-2 | CASSLATQGARDTQYF
many | TRBV6-5 | CASSYSGDYNEQFF
many | TRBV20-1 | CSAQGQVYPYEQYF
many | TRBV5-6 | CASSSLSGGSYNEQFF
few | TRBV20-1 | CSAPSPGGGAEAFF
- | TRBV2 | CACSGGESLGGNQPQHF
many | TRBV5-5 | CASPDAPGRIGAAVADTQYF
- | TRBV12-3/TRBV12-4 | CASSTRQGSRTEAFF
- | TRBV7-6 | CASSLGDTHSLNTEAFF
- | TRBV3-1 | CASGQDVNSNTGELFF
many | TRBV7-9 | CASSLTGSADTQYF
many | TRBV5-1 | CASSSLAASGGERDNEQFF
few | TRBV7-2 | CASSVGGKNEKLFF
many | TRBV20-1 | CSASAGTSNYGYTF
many | TRBV25-1 | CASSTLEGVSPLHF
many | TRBV4-2 | CASSLSGDNEQFF
many | TRBV5-1 | CASSLDRVTYNSPLHF
- | TRBV7-6 | CASSLVGGESGYTF
many | TRBV5-5 | CASSLDGGLVRKTQYF
few | TRBV12-3/TRBV12-4 | CASILAASYNEQFF
many | TRBV24-1 | CATSDLSVGPLNEQFF
many | TRBV7-9 | CAGLRSYNEQFF
many | TRBV20-1 | CSARDGTGGRYEQYF
few | TRBV5-1 | CASSLGTAASSGNTIYF
many | TRBV12-3/TRBV12-4 | CASSLRGGDTDTQYF
few | TRBV12-3/TRBV12-4 | CASSSTGADTIYF
few | TRBV5-6 | CASSFPGVETQYF
- | TRBV12-3/TRBV12-4 | CASSLNRRADTEAFF